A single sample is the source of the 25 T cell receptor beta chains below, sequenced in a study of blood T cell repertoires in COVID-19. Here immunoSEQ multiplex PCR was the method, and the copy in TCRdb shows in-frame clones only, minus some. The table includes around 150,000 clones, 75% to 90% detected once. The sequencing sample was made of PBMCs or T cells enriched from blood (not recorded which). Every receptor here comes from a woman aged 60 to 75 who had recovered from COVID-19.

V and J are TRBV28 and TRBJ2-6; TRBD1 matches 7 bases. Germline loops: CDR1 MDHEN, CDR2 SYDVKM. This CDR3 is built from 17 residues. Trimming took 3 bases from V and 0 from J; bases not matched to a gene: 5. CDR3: CASSFDRVDSGANVLTF. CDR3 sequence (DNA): TGTGCCAGCAGTTTTGACAGGGTAGACTCTGGGGCCAACGTCCTGACTTTC.

CDR3 sequence (DNA): TGTGCTAGTGGTTTACGACTACCCGACAGGGGGGATGGAAACACCATATATTTT. Translation gives CASGLRLPDRGDGNTIYF. The V call is TRBV12-5, the J call TRBJ1-3, with 9 bases lining up with TRBD1. The CDR3 is 18 residues long. J gave up 3 bases and V 3 bases, and 12 bases lay outside the gene matches. Per the germline V gene, CDR1 is LGHNT and CDR2 is FRNRAP. The full variable domain, in which reference TRBV12-5 and TRBJ1-3 provide the parts outside the CDR3, is DARVTQTPRHKVTEMGQEVTMRCQPILGHNTVFWYRQTMMQGLELLAYFRNRAPLDDSGMPKDRFSAEMPDATLATLKIQPSEPRDSAVYFCASGLRLPDRGDGNTIYFGEGSWLTVV.

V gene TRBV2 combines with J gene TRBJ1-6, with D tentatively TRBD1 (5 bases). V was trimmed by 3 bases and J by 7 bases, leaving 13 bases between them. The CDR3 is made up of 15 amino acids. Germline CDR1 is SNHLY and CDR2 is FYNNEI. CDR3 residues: CASSEGRVGNSPLHF. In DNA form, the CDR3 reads TGTGCCAGCAGTGAGGGCAGGGTGGGGAATTCACCCCTCCACTTT.

This chain's CDR3 is CASSVGPAGGSPTEAFF. The CDR3 nucleotides are TGTGCCAGCAGCGTAGGTCCGGCAGGGGGTAGCCCCACTGAAGCTTTCTTT. This chain connects TRBV9 to TRBJ1-1; the match to TRBD1 covers 7 bases. The CDR3 has 17 amino acids. J lost 4 bases, V lost 0 bases, and 12 bases had no gene match. Germline CDR1 is SGDLS and CDR2 is YYNGEE.

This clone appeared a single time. The CDR3, as DNA: TGCAGCGCTCCGACAGGGCCTGGAAACACCATATATTTT. Translation gives CSAPTGPGNTIYF. The genes are TRBV29-1 and TRBJ1-3; 7 nucleotides agree with TRBD1. The CDR3 runs 13 residues. Germline CDR1 is SQVTM and CDR2 is ANQGSEA. The V gene end was trimmed by 7 bases and the J gene end by 2 bases; junction bases not matched to a gene: 5.

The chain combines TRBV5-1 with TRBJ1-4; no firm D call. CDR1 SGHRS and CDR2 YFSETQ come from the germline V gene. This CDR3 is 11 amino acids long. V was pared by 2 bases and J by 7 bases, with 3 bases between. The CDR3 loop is CASSFGEKLFF. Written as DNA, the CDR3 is TGCGCCAGCAGCTTCGGTGAAAAACTGTTTTTT.

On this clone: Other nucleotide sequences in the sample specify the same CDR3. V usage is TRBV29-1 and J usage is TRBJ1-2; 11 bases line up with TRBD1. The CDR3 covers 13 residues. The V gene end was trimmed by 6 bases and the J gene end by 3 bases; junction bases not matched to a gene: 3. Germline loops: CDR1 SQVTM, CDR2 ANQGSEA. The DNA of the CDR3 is TGCAGCGTCGGACAGGGGGCAGACTATGGCTACACCTTC. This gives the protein CSVGQGADYGYTF.

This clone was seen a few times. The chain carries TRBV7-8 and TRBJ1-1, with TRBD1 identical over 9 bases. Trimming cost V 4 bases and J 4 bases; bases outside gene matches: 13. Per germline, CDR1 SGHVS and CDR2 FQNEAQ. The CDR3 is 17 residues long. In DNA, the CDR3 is TGTGCCAGCAGCTCGTTTTCGACAGGGGGTAGGGGCACTGAAGCTTTCTTT. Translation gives CASSSFSTGGRGTEAFF.

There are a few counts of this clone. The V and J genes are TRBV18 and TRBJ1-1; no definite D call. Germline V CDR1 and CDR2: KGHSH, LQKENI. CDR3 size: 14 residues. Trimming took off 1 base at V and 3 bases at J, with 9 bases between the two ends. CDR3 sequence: CASSPLGEDTEAFF. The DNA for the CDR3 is TGTGCCAGCTCACCACTTGGAGAGGACACTGAAGCTTTCTTT.

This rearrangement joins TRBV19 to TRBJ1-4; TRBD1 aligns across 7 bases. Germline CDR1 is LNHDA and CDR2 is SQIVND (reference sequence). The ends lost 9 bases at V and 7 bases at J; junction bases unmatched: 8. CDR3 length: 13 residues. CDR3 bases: TGTGCCAGCACAGGGGTAACCTCTGAAAAACTGTTTTTT. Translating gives CASTGVTSEKLFF.

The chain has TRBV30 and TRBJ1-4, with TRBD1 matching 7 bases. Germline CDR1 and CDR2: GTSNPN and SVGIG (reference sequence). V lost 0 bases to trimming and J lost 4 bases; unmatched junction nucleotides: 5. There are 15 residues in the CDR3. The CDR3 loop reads CAWSVLRGFNEKLFF. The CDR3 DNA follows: TGTGCCTGGAGTGTTCTCAGGGGGTTTAATGAAAAACTGTTTTTT.

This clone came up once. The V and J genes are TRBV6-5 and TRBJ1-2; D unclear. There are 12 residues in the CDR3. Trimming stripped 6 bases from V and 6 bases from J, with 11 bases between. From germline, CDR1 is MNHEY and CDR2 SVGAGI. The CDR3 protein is CASRLGRNGYTF. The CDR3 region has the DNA TGTGCCAGCAGGTTGGGCAGGAATGGCTACACCTTC.

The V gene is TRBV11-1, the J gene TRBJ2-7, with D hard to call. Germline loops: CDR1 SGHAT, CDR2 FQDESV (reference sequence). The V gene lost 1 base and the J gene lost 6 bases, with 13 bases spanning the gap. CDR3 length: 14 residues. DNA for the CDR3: TGTGCCAGCAGCTTAGGGATCGGGTACGGCGAGCAGTACTTC. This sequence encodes CASSLGIGYGEQYF. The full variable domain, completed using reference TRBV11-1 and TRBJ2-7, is EAEVAQSPRYKITEKSQAVAFWCDPISGHATLYWYRQILGQGPELLVQFQDESVVDDSQLPKDRFSAERLKGVDSTLKIQPAELGDSAMYLCASSLGIGYGEQYFGPGTRLTVT.

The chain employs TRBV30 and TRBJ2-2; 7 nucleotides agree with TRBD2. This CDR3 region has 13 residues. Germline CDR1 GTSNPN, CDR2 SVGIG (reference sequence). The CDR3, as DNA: TGTGCTATATTAAACGGGGGGACCGGGGAGCTGTTTTTT. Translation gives CAILNGGTGELFF.

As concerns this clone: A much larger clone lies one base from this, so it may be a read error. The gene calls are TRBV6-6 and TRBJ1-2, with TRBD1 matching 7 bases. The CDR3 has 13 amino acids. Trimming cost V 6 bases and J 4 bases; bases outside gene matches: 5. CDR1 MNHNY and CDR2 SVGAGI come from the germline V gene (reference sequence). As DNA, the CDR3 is TGTGCCAGCAGCCCAGGACAGGTCTATGGCTACACCTTC. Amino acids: CASSPGQVYGYTF.

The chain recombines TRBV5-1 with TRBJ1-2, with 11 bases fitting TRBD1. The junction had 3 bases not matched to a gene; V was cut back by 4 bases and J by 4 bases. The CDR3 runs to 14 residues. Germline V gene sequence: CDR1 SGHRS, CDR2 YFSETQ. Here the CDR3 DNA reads TGCGCCAGCAGCCCCGGGACAGGGGGCTATGGCTACACCTTC. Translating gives CASSPGTGGYGYTF.

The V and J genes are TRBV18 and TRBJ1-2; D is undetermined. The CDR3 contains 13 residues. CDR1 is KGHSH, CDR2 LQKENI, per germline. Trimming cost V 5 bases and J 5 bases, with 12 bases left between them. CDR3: CASSEGLGYGYTF. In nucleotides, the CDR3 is TGTGCCAGCTCAGAGGGTCTAGGATATGGCTACACCTTC.

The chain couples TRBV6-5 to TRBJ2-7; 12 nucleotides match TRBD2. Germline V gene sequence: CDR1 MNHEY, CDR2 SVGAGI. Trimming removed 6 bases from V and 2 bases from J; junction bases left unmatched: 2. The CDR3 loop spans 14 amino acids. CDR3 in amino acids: CASRLAGGAYEQYF. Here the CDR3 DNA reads TGTGCCAGCAGACTAGCGGGGGGCGCCTACGAGCAGTACTTC.

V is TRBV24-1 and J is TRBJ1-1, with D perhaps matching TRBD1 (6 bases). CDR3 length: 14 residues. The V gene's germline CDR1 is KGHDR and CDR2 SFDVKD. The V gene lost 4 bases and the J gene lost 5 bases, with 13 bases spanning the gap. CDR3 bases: TGTGCCACCAGTGACCCAAACAGGGTAACTGAAGCTTTCTTT. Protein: CATSDPNRVTEAFF.

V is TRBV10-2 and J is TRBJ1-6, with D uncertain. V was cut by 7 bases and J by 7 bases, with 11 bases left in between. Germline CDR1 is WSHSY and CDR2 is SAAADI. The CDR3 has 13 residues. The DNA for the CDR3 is TGCGCCAGCAAAGAACAGCCCAATTCACCCCTCCACTTT. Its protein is CASKEQPNSPLHF.

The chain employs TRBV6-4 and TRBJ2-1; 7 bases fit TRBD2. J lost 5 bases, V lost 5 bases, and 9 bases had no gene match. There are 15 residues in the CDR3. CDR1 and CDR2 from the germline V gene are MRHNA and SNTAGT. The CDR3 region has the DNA TGTGCCAGCAGTCCCTTGAGCGGGACTAACAATGAGCAGTTCTTC. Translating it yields CASSPLSGTNNEQFF.

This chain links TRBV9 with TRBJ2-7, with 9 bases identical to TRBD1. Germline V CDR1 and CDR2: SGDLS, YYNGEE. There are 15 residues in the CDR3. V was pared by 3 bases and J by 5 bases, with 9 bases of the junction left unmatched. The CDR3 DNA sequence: TGTGCCAGCAGCGAGACGGACAGGGGAAGTAACGAGCAGTACTTC. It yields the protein CASSETDRGSNEQYF.

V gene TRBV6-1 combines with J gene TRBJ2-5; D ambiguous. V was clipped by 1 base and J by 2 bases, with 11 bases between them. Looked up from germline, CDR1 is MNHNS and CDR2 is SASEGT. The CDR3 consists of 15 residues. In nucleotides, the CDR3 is TGTGCCAGCAGTGAAGGGATGGGCTCTCAAGAGACCCAGTACTTC. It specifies CASSEGMGSQETQYF.

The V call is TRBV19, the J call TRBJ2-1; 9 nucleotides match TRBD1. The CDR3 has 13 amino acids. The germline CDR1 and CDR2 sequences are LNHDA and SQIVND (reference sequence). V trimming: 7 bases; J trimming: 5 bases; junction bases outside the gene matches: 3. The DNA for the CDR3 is TGTGCCAGTAAGGGACAGGGTCACAATGAGCAGTTCTTC. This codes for CASKGQGHNEQFF.

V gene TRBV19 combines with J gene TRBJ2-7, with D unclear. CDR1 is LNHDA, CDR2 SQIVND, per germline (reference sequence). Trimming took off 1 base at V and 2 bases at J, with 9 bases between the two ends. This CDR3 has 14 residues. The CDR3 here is CASSIGVRPYEQYF. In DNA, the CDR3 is TGTGCCAGTAGTATAGGGGTGAGGCCCTACGAGCAGTACTTC.